This T cell receptor (beta chain) originates from a study of blood T cell repertoires in COVID-19. Germline CDR1 reads SGHNT; CDR2 reads YYREEE (reference sequence). The CDR3 is 18 amino acids. The V and J ends lost 4 bases and 0 bases, in that order; junction bases with no gene match: 13. Clones were read by immunoSEQ multiplex PCR, and TCRdb kept only the in-frame ones, dropping some. The sample holds fewer than 300,000 clones; about 87% are singletons and the top ten take about 9.1%. The source material was peripheral blood. V and J are TRBV5-4 and TRBJ2-1, with 7 positions matching TRBD1. The sequence derives from a human donor in a cohort sampled during active COVID-19. CDR3 DNA sequence: TGTGCCAGCAGCGGGGGCGCCAATGCAGGGGGCTCCTACAATGAGCAGTTCTTC. Its protein is CASSGGANAGGSYNEQFF.